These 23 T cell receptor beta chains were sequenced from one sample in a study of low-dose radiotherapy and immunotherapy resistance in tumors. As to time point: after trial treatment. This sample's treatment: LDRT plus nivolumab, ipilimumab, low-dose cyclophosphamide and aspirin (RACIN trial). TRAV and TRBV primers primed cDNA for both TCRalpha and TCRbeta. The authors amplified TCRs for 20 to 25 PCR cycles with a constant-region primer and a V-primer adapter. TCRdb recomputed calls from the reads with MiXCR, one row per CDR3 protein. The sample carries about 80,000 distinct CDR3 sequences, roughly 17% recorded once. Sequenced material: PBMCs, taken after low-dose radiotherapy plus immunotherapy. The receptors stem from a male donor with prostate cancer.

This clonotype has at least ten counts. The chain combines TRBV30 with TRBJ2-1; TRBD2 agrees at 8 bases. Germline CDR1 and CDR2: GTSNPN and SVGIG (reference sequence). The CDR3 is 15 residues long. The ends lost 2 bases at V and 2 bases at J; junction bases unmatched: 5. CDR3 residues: CAWSRSGGAYNEQFF. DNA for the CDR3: TGTGCCTGGAGTCGGAGCGGGGGAGCCTACAATGAGCAGTTCTTC.

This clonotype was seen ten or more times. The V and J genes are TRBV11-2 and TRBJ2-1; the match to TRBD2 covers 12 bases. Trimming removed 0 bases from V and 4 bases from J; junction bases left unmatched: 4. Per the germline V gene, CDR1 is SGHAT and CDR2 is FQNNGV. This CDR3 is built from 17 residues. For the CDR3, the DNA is TGTGCCAGCAGCTTAGATCTAGCGGGAGGGTTATACAATGAGCAGTTCTTC. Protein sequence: CASSLDLAGGLYNEQFF.

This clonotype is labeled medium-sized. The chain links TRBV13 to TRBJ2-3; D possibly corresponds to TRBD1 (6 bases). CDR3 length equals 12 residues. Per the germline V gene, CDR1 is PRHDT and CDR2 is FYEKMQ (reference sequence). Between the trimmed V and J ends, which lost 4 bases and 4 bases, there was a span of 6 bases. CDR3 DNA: TGTGCCAGCAGCTACAGGGCAGATACGCAGTATTTT. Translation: CASSYRADTQYF.

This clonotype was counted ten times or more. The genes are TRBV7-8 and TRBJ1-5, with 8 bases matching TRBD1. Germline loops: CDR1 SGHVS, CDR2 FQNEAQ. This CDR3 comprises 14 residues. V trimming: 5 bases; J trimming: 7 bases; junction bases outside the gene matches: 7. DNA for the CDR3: TGTGCCAGCAGCGTAGGACAGGGAAACCAGCCCCAGCATTTT. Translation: CASSVGQGNQPQHF.

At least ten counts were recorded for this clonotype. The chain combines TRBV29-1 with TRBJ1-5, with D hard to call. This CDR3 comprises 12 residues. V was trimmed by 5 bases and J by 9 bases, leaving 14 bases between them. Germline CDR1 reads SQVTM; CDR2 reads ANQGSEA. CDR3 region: CSVMDPGSPQHF. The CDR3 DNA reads TGCAGCGTTATGGACCCGGGATCGCCCCAGCATTTT.

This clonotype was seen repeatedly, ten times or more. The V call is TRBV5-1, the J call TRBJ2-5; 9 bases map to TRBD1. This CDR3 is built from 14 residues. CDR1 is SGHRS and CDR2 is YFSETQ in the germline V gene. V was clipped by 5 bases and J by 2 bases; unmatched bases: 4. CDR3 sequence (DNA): TGCGCCAGCAGGGGGGACAGGGAACAAGAGACCCAGTACTTC. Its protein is CASRGDREQETQYF.

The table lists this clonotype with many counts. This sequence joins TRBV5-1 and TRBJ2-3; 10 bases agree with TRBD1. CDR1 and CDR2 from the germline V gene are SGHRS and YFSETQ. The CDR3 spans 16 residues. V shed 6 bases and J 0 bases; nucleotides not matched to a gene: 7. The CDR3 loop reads CASIPGQGFSTDTQYF. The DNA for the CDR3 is TGCGCCAGCATCCCGGGACAGGGGTTTAGCACAGATACGCAGTATTTT.

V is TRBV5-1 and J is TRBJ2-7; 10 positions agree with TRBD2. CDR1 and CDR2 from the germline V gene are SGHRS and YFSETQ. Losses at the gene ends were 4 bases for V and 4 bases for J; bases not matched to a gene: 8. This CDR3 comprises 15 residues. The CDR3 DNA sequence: TGCGCCAGCAGCGACAGGACTAGCGGAAAATACGAGCAGTACTTC. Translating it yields CASSDRTSGKYEQYF.

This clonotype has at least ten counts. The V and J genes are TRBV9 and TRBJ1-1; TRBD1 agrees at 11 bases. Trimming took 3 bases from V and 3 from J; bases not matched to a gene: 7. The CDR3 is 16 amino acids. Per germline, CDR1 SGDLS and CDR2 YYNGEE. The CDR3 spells CASSGGTGGSDTEAFF. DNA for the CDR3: TGTGCCAGCAGCGGAGGGACAGGGGGTTCTGACACTGAAGCTTTCTTT.

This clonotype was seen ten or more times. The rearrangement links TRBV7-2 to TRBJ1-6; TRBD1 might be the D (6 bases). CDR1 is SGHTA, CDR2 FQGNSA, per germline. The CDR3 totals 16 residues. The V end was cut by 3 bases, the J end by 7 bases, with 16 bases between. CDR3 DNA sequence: TGTGCCAGCAGCTTCGTGGGGGCAGGTTCGAATTCACCCCTCCACTTT. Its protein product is CASSFVGAGSNSPLHF.

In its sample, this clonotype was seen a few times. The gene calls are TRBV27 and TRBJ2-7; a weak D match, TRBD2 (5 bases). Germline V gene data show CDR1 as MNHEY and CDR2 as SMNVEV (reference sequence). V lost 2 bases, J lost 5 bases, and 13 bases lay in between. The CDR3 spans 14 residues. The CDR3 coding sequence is TGTGCCAGCAGTTTAGGTGGGAGATCCCACGAGCAGTACTTC. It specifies CASSLGGRSHEQYF.

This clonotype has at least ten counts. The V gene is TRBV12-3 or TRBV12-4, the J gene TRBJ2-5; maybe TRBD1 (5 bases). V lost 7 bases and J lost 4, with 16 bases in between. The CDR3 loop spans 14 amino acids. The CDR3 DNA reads TGTGCCAGCACCCGCGGCCAGGGTGGAGAGACCCAGTACTTC. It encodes CASTRGQGGETQYF.

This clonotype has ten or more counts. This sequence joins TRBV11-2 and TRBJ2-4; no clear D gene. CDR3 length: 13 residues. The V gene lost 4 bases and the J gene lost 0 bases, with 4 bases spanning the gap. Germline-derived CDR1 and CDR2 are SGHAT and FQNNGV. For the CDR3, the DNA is TGTGCCAGCAGCTCACTAGCCAAAAACATTCAGTACTTC. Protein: CASSSLAKNIQYF.

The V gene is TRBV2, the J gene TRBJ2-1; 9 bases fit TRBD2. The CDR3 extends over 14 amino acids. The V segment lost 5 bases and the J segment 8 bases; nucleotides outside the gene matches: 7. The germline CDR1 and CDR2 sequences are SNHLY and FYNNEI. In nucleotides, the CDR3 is TGTGCCAGCAGTTATAGCGGGGGCGAGTATGAGCAGTTCTTC. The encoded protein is CASSYSGGEYEQFF.

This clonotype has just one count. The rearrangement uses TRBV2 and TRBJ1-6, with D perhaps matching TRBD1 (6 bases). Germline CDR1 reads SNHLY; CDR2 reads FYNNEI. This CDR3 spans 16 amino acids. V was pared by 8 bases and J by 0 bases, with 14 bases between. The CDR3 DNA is TGTGCCAGCGGGAGGACGGACAGCTCCTATAATTCACCCCTCCACTTT. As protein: CASGRTDSSYNSPLHF.

CDR3 DNA: TGTGCCAGCAGCCACAGACTAGCGGGAGATCTCTACGAGCAGTACTTC. Its protein product is CASSHRLAGDLYEQYF. This chain joins TRBV5-4 and TRBJ2-7; 12 bases agree with TRBD2. Germline V gene sequence: CDR1 SGHNT, CDR2 YYREEE (reference sequence). The CDR3 covers 16 residues. V lost 4 bases to trimming and J lost 3 bases; unmatched junction nucleotides: 8.

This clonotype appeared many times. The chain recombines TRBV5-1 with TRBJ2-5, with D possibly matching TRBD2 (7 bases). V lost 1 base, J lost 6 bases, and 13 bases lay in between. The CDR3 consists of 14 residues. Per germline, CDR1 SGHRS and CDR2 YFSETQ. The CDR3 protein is CASSLSGGPQTQYF. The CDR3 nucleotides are TGCGCCAGCAGCTTGTCGGGGGGCCCGCAGACCCAGTACTTC.

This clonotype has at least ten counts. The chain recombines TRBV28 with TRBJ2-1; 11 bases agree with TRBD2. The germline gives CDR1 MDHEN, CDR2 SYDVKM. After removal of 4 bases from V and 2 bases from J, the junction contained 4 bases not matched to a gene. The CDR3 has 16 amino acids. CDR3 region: CASSSRLAGTYNEQFF. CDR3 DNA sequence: TGTGCCAGCAGTTCCCGACTAGCGGGGACCTACAATGAGCAGTTCTTC.

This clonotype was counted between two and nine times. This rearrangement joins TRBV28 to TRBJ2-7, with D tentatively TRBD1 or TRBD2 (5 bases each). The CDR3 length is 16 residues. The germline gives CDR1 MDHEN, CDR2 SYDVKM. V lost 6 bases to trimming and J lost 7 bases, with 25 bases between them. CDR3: CASRDSSQGVIKEQYF. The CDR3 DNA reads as TGTGCCAGCAGGGACTCCTCACAAGGGGTTATTAAGGAGCAGTACTTC. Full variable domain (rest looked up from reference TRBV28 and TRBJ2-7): DVKVTQSSRYLVKRTGEKVFLECVQDMDHENMFWYRQDPGLGLRLIYFSYDVKMKEKGDIPEGYSVSREKKERFSLILESASTNQTSMYLCASRDSSQGVIKEQYFGPGTRLTVT.

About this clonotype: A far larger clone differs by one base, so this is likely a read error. CDR3 nucleotide sequence: TGCGCCAGCAGCGCGGGACTAGCGGGAGCCCGAGAGCAGTTCTTC. Residues: CASSAGLAGAREQFF. The rearrangement uses TRBV5-1 and TRBJ2-1; 14 nucleotides agree with TRBD2. The CDR3 contains 15 residues. Unmatched junction bases numbered 7, after V lost 4 bases and J lost 10 bases. Germline V gene sequence: CDR1 SGHRS, CDR2 YFSETQ.

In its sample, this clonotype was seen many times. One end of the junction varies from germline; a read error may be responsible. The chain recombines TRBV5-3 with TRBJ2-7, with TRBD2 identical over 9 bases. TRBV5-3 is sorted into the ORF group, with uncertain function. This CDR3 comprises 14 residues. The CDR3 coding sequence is TGTGCCAGCAGCTTGACTAGCGGTTCCTACGAGCAGTACTTC. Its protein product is CASSLTSGSYEQYF.

CDR3 nucleotide sequence: TGCAGTGCTATGGGACTAGCGGGGGAAGGACAGTTCTTC. Its protein is CSAMGLAGEGQFF. The chain recombines TRBV20-1 with TRBJ2-1, with TRBD2 identical over 14 bases. V gave up 4 bases and J gave up 13 bases; unmatched junction bases: 6. The CDR3 runs to 13 residues. Germline V gene data show CDR1 as DFQATT and CDR2 as SNEGSKA (reference sequence).

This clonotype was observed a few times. CDR3 amino acids: CASSSGAIRETQYF. The CDR3 DNA follows: TGCGCCAGCAGCTCCGGGGCCATCCGAGAGACCCAGTACTTC. V gene TRBV5-1 combines with J gene TRBJ2-5; D might be TRBD1 or TRBD2, each matching 5 bases. Trimming shortened V by 3 bases and J by 4 bases, and 13 bases separated the two germline ends. Germline V CDR1 and CDR2: SGHRS, YFSETQ. The CDR3 has 14 amino acids. The complete variable domain, with remaining parts taken from reference TRBV5-1 and TRBJ2-5, reads KAGVTQTPRYLIKTRGQQVTLSCSPISGHRSVSWYQQTPGQGLQFLFEYFSETQRNKGNFPGRFSGRQFSNSRSEMNVSTLELGDSALYLCASSSGAIRETQYFGPGTRLLVL.